This passage covers 5 T cell receptor beta chains from one sample sequenced in a study of T cells in Graves' hyperthyroidism and ophthalmopathy. The source material, RNA transcripts, was used to amplify TCR beta CDR3 regions. HTBI primers were the set used in a first-round RT-PCR of the TCR CDR3. TCRdb re-analysed the multiplex PCR reads in MiXCR, keeping a single row per CDR3 protein. The sample lists around 420,000 distinct CDR3 sequences, around 14% seen once, with almost 8% in the top ten. Specimen: blood. Receptor source: a woman between 18 and 29 years old with Graves' hyperthyroidism.

There are many counts of this clonotype. The chain couples TRBV30 to TRBJ2-3; 7 nucleotides agree with TRBD2. The V gene's germline CDR1 is GTSNPN and CDR2 SVGIG (reference sequence). The CDR3 has 13 amino acids. CDR3 DNA sequence: TGTGCGGTACGACTAGCTAGCACAGATACGCAGTATTTT. Its translation is CAVRLASTDTQYF. Variable domain in full (rest from reference TRBV30 and TRBJ2-3): SQTIHQWPATLVQPVGSPLSLECTVEGTSNPNLYWYRQAAGRGLQLLFYSVGIGQISSEVPQNLSASRPQDRQFILSSKKLLLSDSGFYLCAVRLASTDTQYFGPGTRLTVL.

J is TRBJ2-2 and V is TRBV5-1, with TRBD2 as a possible D gene (5 bases). V lost 5 bases and J 5 bases, leaving 10 bases between the germline ends. The V gene's germline CDR1 is SGHRS and CDR2 YFSETQ. The CDR3 sequence is 13 residues long. The CDR3 nucleotides are TGCGCCAGCAGGGAAGCGGTAACCGGGGAGCTGTTTTTT. Translated, it gives CASREAVTGELFF.

This clonotype was picked up one time. The V and J genes are TRBV7-9 and TRBJ2-1, with D uncertain. CDR1 is SEHNR, CDR2 FQNEAQ, per germline (reference sequence). V lost 5 bases to trimming and J lost 6 bases, with 11 bases between them. The CDR3 consists of 13 residues. CDR3 residues: CASSVGRINEQFF. The DNA for the CDR3 is TGTGCCAGCAGCGTCGGACGGATCAATGAGCAGTTCTTC.

This clonotype was observed at least ten times. The chain uses TRBV30 and TRBJ1-5; D is undetermined. V was cut by 0 bases and J by 4 bases, with 7 bases left in between. Per the germline V gene, CDR1 is GTSNPN and CDR2 is SVGIG (reference sequence). CDR3 length: 13 amino acids. The CDR3 sequence: CAWSVRGNQPQHF. In DNA, the CDR3 is TGTGCCTGGAGTGTCCGGGGTAATCAGCCCCAGCATTTT.

This clonotype has a count of ten or more. The chain combines TRBV14 with TRBJ1-2, with D unclear. Trimming stripped 0 bases from V and 8 bases from J, with 10 bases between. Germline V CDR1 and CDR2: SGHDN, FVKESK. CDR3 size: 13 residues. The CDR3 loop reads CASSQDIRYGYTF. Written as DNA, the CDR3 is TGTGCCAGCAGCCAAGACATTAGATACGGCTACACCTTC.